The 5 T cell receptor beta chains listed next were all sequenced from one sample in a study of blood T cell repertoires in COVID-19. Libraries were prepared by immunoSEQ multiplex PCR; TCRdb keeps only in-frame clonotypes and omits some of them. This sample yields about 140,000 clones, of which 86% are seen a single time; roughly 8.7% belongs to the top ten. Sequencing used peripheral blood. These TCRs come from a woman between 55 and 75 years old with acute or convalescent COVID-19.

The V gene is TRBV6-5, the J gene TRBJ1-6; D is possibly TRBD1 (5 bases). This CDR3 spans 14 amino acids. CDR1 and CDR2 from the germline V gene are MNHEY and SVGAGI. The ends were cut back, 5 bases at V and 5 bases at J, with 10 bases in the middle. The CDR3: CASSRQSHNSPLHF. In DNA, the CDR3 is TGTGCCAGCAGTCGACAGAGTCATAATTCACCCCTCCACTTT.

This chain uses TRBV28 with TRBJ2-1; 12 bases line up with TRBD2. Germline values: CDR1 MDHEN, CDR2 SYDVKM. The trim removed 5 bases at V and 1 base at J, leaving 3 bases unmatched. The CDR3 is 16 amino acids. The CDR3 here is CASSIGLAGSYNEQFF. CDR3 sequence (DNA): TGTGCCAGCAGTATAGGACTAGCGGGGTCCTACAATGAGCAGTTCTTC.

The rearrangement joins TRBV19 to TRBJ2-1, with TRBD2 matching over 10 bases. The CDR3 runs to 15 residues. J was trimmed by 8 bases and V by 9 bases; bases with no gene match: 13. Germline loops: CDR1 LNHDA, CDR2 SQIVND (reference sequence). This CDR3 is CASNHQRGGRDEQFF. The CDR3 DNA reads TGTGCCAGCAATCACCAGCGGGGGGGCAGGGATGAGCAGTTCTTC. Supplemented by reference TRBV19 and TRBJ2-1, the full variable domain reads DGGITQSPKYLFRKEGQNVTLSCEQNLNHDAMYWYRQDPGQGLRLIYYSQIVNDFQKGDIAEGYSVSREKKESFPLTVTSAQKNPTAFYLCASNHQRGGRDEQFFGPGTRLTVL.

The CDR3 here is CASSLEQEGSEQFF. CDR3 nucleotide sequence: TGTGCCAGCAGCTTGGAACAGGAGGGTTCGGAGCAGTTCTTC. The chain couples TRBV5-4 to TRBJ2-1; possibly TRBD2 for D (6 bases). Trimming took 0 bases from V and 10 from J, leaving 14 bases between them. The germline V gene has CDR1 SGHNT and CDR2 YYREEE (reference sequence). This CDR3 comprises 14 residues.

This chain uses TRBV10-1 with TRBJ2-2, with a possible D match to TRBD2 (6 bases). The CDR3 extends over 13 amino acids. V gave up 6 bases and J gave up 6 bases, with 11 bases separating them. Germline CDR1 and CDR2: WNHNN and SYGVQD (reference sequence). The CDR3 DNA is TGCGCCAGCAGCGAAACTAGCTCCGGGGAGCTGTTTTTT. Translation gives CASSETSSGELFF.